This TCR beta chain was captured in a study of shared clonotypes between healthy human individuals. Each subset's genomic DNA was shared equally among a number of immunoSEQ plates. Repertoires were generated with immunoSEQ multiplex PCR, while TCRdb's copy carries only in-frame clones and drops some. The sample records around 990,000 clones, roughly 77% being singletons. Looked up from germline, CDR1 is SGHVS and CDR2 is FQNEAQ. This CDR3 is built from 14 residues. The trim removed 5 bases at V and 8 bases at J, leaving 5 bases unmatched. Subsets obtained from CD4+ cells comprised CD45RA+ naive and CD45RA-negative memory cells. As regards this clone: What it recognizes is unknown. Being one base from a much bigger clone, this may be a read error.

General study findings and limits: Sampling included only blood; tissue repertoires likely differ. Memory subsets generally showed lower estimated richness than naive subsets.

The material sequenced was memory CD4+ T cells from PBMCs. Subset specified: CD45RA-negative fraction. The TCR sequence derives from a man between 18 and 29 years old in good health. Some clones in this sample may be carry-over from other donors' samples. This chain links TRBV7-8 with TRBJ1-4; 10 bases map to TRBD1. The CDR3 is CASSPGTGEEKLFF. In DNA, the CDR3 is TGTGCCAGCAGCCCCGGGACAGGGGAGGAAAAACTGTTTTTT.